This is a list of T cell receptor beta chains from one sample in a study of blood T cell repertoires in COVID-19. Clones were sequenced by immunoSEQ multiplex PCR, and TCRdb holds only the in-frame ones, with some missing. The repertoire holds about 110,000 clones, with 70% to 90% as singletons. Material for sequencing was peripheral blood. The receptors here all came from a middle-aged man with active or convalescent COVID-19. Each CDR3 is given with its conserved first and last residue. The D gene is left open where the match is weak. Clone size is stated in some rows and not others, as once, few, many or a class when expanded.

size: NA; D: TRBD2; V: TRBV6-2/TRBV6-3; J: TRBJ2-7; DNA: TGTGCCAGCAGTCCGATCCGAGCGGGAGCCCCCGAGCAGTACTTC; CDR3: CASSPIRAGAPEQYF
size: once; D: TRBD2; V: TRBV5-5; J: TRBJ2-5; DNA: TGTGCCAGCAGCTCAGGCGCGGGAGCGGGCTACCAAGAGACCCAGTACTTC; CDR3: CASSSGAGAGYQETQYF
size: NA; D: NA; V: TRBV19; J: TRBJ2-7; DNA: TGTGCCAGTAGTCTGCCGGGACATCACTACGAGCAGTACTTC; CDR3: CASSLPGHHYEQYF
size: NA; D: TRBD2; V: TRBV27; J: TRBJ2-3; DNA: TGTGCCAGCGCTTTAGCGGGAGGGCCAGATACGCAGTATTTT; CDR3: CASALAGGPDTQYF
size: NA; D: NA; V: TRBV28; J: TRBJ1-1; DNA: TGTGCCAGCAGGGTCAGGGCGATCACTGAAGCTTTCTTT; CDR3: CASRVRAITEAFF
size: NA; D: TRBD1; V: TRBV11-2; J: TRBJ2-2; DNA: TGTGCCAGCAGCTTGACAGGGTATGGCGGGGAGCTGTTTTTT; CDR3: CASSLTGYGGELFF
size: NA; D: TRBD2; V: TRBV4-1; J: TRBJ2-7; DNA: TGCGCCAGCAGCCAAGAAGGACTAGCGGGGAGCTACGAGCAGTACTTC; CDR3: CASSQEGLAGSYEQYF
size: NA; D: TRBD1; V: TRBV7-9; J: TRBJ2-2; DNA: TGTGCCAGCAGCCGCCGACAGGGGGGAACCGGGGAGCTGTTTTTT; CDR3: CASSRRQGGTGELFF
size: NA; D: NA; V: TRBV19; J: TRBJ2-7; DNA: TGTGCCAGTAGTATTCTAGGTCGCTCCTACGAGCAGTACTTC; CDR3: CASSILGRSYEQYF
size: NA; D: TRBD2; V: TRBV5-6; J: TRBJ2-3; DNA: TGTGCCAGCAGCTTGAAGAGACTAGCCCTCACAGATACGCAGTATTTT; CDR3: CASSLKRLALTDTQYF
size: NA; D: TRBD1; V: TRBV6-8; J: TRBJ2-1; DNA: TGTGCCAGCAGTTACCGGGACAGGGCCTACAATGAGCAGTTCTTC; CDR3: CASSYRDRAYNEQFF
size: once; D: NA; V: TRBV5-6; J: TRBJ2-2; DNA: TGTGCCAGCAGCTTGCACGGGGAGCTGTTTTTT; CDR3: CASSLHGELFF
size: NA; D: TRBD1; V: TRBV6-5; J: TRBJ2-2; DNA: TGTGCCAGCTCCTTGGACAGGGTGAACACCGGGGAGCTGTTTTTT; CDR3: CASSLDRVNTGELFF
size: NA; D: TRBD1; V: TRBV6-5; J: TRBJ1-1; DNA: TGTGCCAGCAACTCGGGACAGTTCACTGAAGCTTTCTTT; CDR3: CASNSGQFTEAFF
size: few; D: NA; V: TRBV18; J: TRBJ1-1; DNA: TGTGCCAGCTCCACACGGGGGAGGGGACCCGGGGCTGAAGCTTTCTTT; CDR3: CASSTRGRGPGAEAFF
size: NA; D: NA; V: TRBV24-1; J: TRBJ2-6; DNA: TGTGCCACGTCACCCGGGGGGCTAACCGGGGCCAACGTCCTGACTTTC; CDR3: CATSPGGLTGANVLTF
size: NA; D: NA; V: TRBV23-1; J: TRBJ1-6; DNA: TGCGCCAGCAGTCAAGTGGACTGGAGCTCCTATAATTCACCCCTCCACTTT; CDR3: CASSQVDWSSYNSPLHF
size: NA; D: NA; V: TRBV5-8; J: TRBJ2-7; DNA: TGTGCCAGCACTCTCTACGAGCAGTACTTC; CDR3: CASTLYEQYF
size: NA; D: TRBD1; V: TRBV27; J: TRBJ1-2; DNA: TGTGCCAGCAGTTTATTCGGGACAGGGAAAACGTTTGGCTACACCTTC; CDR3: CASSLFGTGKTFGYTF
size: NA; D: TRBD1; V: TRBV28; J: TRBJ2-6; DNA: TGTGCCAGCAGTTTCGACAGGGGAGCTGGGGCCAACGTCCTGACTTTC; CDR3: CASSFDRGAGANVLTF
size: NA; D: NA; V: TRBV6-6; J: TRBJ2-4; DNA: TGTGCCAGCAGTCGAATCCGGGACACTGTAGCCAAAAACATTCAGTACTTC; CDR3: CASSRIRDTVAKNIQYF
size: once; D: TRBD2; V: TRBV6-6; J: TRBJ2-1; DNA: TGTGCCAGCAGAAGCAGCGGGGGATACAATGAGCAGTTCTTC; CDR3: CASRSSGGYNEQFF
size: NA; D: TRBD2; V: TRBV7-2; J: TRBJ2-2; DNA: TGTGCCAGCAGCCCGAGGGGACTAGCGACGAACACCGGGGAGCTGTTTTTT; CDR3: CASSPRGLATNTGELFF
size: NA; D: TRBD2; V: TRBV5-1; J: TRBJ2-2; DNA: TGCGCCAGCAGCACGCTCTTAGCGGGAGGTGGCGGGGAGCTGTTTTTT; CDR3: CASSTLLAGGGGELFF
size: NA; D: TRBD1; V: TRBV18; J: TRBJ1-2; DNA: TGTGCCAGCTCACCAAACTCTGTAACCGGGACAGGAGGAAACTATGGCTACACCTTC; CDR3: CASSPNSVTGTGGNYGYTF
size: NA; D: NA; V: TRBV28; J: TRBJ1-1; DNA: TGTGCCAGCAGTTCCCTTTTAACTGAAGCTTTCTTT; CDR3: CASSSLLTEAFF
size: NA; D: NA; V: TRBV7-9; J: TRBJ2-5; DNA: TGTGCCATCACAGGGGGGGCGGCCTGGGAGACCCAGTACTTC; CDR3: CAITGGAAWETQYF